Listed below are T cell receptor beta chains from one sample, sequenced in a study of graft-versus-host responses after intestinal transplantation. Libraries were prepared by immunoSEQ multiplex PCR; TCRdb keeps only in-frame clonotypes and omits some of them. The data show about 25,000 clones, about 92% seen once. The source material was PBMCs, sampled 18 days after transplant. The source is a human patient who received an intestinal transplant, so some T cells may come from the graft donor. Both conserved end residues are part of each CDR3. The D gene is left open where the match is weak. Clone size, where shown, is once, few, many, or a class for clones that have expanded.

CASSPPGVGNTIYF	TGTGCCAGCAGCCCCCCCGGGGTAGGAAACACCATATATTTT	.	TRBJ1-3	TRBV7-8	few
CASSLLMTGRDYEQYF	TGCGCCAGCAGCCTCTTAATGACAGGGAGGGACTACGAGCAGTACTTC	.	TRBJ2-7	TRBV4-1	.
CASSLIGGPGELFF	TGTGCCAGCAGTTTAATTGGGGGGCCCGGGGAGCTGTTTTTT	.	TRBJ2-2	TRBV27	.
CASSQDWRSAGELFF	TGCGCCAGCAGCCAAGACTGGAGGTCGGCCGGGGAGCTGTTTTTT	.	TRBJ2-2	TRBV4-1	.
CASSDRGGQYMEQYF	TGTGCCAGCAGCGATCGGGGCGGGCAATACATGGAGCAGTACTTC	.	TRBJ2-7	TRBV11-2	.
CASSLDRGSYEQYF	TGCGCCAGCAGCTTGGACAGGGGGTCCTACGAGCAGTACTTC	TRBD1	TRBJ2-7	TRBV4-1	.
CASTPQETQYF	TGTGCCAGCACCCCACAAGAGACCCAGTACTTC	.	TRBJ2-5	TRBV6-5	.
CASSVQGGRGSGYEQYF	TGTGCCAGCAGCGTCCAGGGGGGAAGGGGGTCAGGCTACGAGCAGTACTTC	.	TRBJ2-7	TRBV5-4	.
CASSSIEGALVGGTEAFF	TGTGCCAGCTCATCCATTGAGGGGGCGCTGGTTGGGGGCACTGAAGCTTTCTTT	TRBD1	TRBJ1-1	TRBV18	.
CAIAGSSYNSPLHF	TGTGCCATAGCGGGGAGCTCCTATAATTCACCCCTCCACTTT	.	TRBJ1-6	TRBV6-6	.
CASSVGESTEAFF	TGCGCCAGCAGTGTGGGGGAGAGCACTGAAGCTTTCTTT	.	TRBJ1-1	TRBV5-1	.
CASSSLTGAGGELFF	TGCGCCAGCAGCTCATTGACAGGGGCTGGCGGGGAGCTGTTTTTT	TRBD1	TRBJ2-2	TRBV5-1	.
CASSFVRGEQYF	TGTGCCAGCAGCTTCGTCAGGGGCGAGCAGTACTTC	.	TRBJ2-7	TRBV7-9	.
CASSLADRDMAISEAFF	TGCGCCAGCAGCTTGGCCGACAGGGATATGGCGATCTCTGAAGCTTTCTTT	TRBD1	TRBJ1-1	TRBV5-1	.
CASSLDRIGALEETQYF	TGTGCCAGCAGCTTAGACAGAATAGGGGCTTTGGAAGAGACCCAGTACTTC	.	TRBJ2-5	TRBV11-3	.
CASSKAAWQAGSSSYEQYF	TGTGCCAGCAGCAAAGCGGCATGGCAGGCTGGCTCGTCCTCCTACGAGCAGTACTTC	.	TRBJ2-7	TRBV21-1	.
CASSSYHQGQPQHF	TGTGCCAGTAGTAGCTACCATCAAGGTCAGCCCCAGCATTTT	.	TRBJ1-5	TRBV19	.
CASSVGADTQYF	TGTGCCAGCAGCGTAGGAGCAGATACGCAGTATTTT	.	TRBJ2-3	TRBV9	.
CASSLVGGQMNTEAFF	TGTGCCAGCAGCTTAGTAGGGGGACAGATGAACACTGAAGCTTTCTTT	TRBD1	TRBJ1-1	TRBV7-6	once
CTSSQDGAGGRNEQYF	TGCACCAGCAGCCAAGATGGGGCAGGGGGCAGGAACGAGCAGTACTTC	.	TRBJ2-7	TRBV1	.
CASSYLTSGGTDTQYF	TGTGCCAGCAGTTATTTGACTAGCGGGGGCACAGATACGCAGTATTTT	TRBD2	TRBJ2-3	TRBV6-6	.
CSVETPRTGDYEQYF	TGCAGCGTTGAAACCCCAAGGACAGGGGACTACGAGCAGTACTTC	TRBD1	TRBJ2-7	TRBV29-1	.
CASSKRTGEDGYTF	TGTGCCAGCAGCAAACGGACAGGGGAGGATGGCTACACCTTC	TRBD1	TRBJ1-2	TRBV7-9	.
CASSYGAGKNNEQFF	TGTGCCAGCAGTTATGGTGCGGGTAAGAACAATGAGCAGTTCTTC	.	TRBJ2-1	TRBV6-5	.
CASSQMTGGNTEAFF	TGCGCCAGCAGCCAAATGACAGGAGGGAACACTGAAGCTTTCTTT	.	TRBJ1-1	TRBV4-1	.
CASSLTGGIETQYF	TGTGCCAGCAGCCTTACAGGGGGCATAGAGACCCAGTACTTC	TRBD1	TRBJ2-5	TRBV9	.
CASSPRLMEEAFF	TGTGCCAGCAGCCCACGACTGATGGAAGAAGCTTTCTTT	.	TRBJ1-1	TRBV9	.
CASSLGLAKNIQYF	TGTGCCAGCAGCTTAGGGCTAGCCAAAAACATTCAGTACTTC	.	TRBJ2-4	TRBV7-9	.
CASSLKGRVGDQPQHF	TGTGCCAGCAGCTTGAAGGGCAGGGTAGGAGATCAGCCCCAGCATTTT	.	TRBJ1-5	TRBV5-6	.
CASSDRGRSGYTF	TGTGCCAGCAGTGACAGGGGGCGCAGTGGCTACACCTTC	TRBD1	TRBJ1-2	TRBV6-5	.
CASSPPVGLETQYF	TGTGCCAGCAGCCCCCCCGTGGGGCTAGAGACCCAGTACTTC	.	TRBJ2-5	TRBV5-5	.
CASSDGGGGSEQFF	TGTGCCAGCAGTGATGGCGGGGGGGGGAGTGAGCAGTTCTTC	TRBD2	TRBJ2-1	TRBV25-1	.
CASSGQAILSNQPQHF	TGTGCCAGTAGTGGACAGGCGATCCTTAGCAATCAGCCCCAGCATTTT	TRBD1	TRBJ1-5	TRBV19	.
CAWSLAGGRGELFF	TGTGCCTGGAGCCTAGCGGGGGGGCGGGGGGAGCTGTTTTTT	TRBD2	TRBJ2-2	TRBV30	.
CASSNGTGIEAFF	TGTGCCAGCAGCAATGGGACAGGGATTGAAGCTTTCTTT	.	TRBJ1-1	TRBV21-1	few
CATSRSGGGNQPQHF	TGTGCCACCAGCAGATCCGGGGGTGGCAATCAGCCCCAGCATTTT	.	TRBJ1-5	TRBV15	.
CASEGETPNNEQYF	TGTGCCAGTGAGGGGGAGACACCGAATAACGAGCAGTACTTC	.	TRBJ2-7	TRBV2	.
CASSDPRGREAEAFF	TGTGCCAGCAGCGACCCCAGGGGGCGCGAGGCTGAAGCTTTCTTT	TRBD1	TRBJ1-1	TRBV7-9	.
CASSALQTGQHYNSPLHF	TGTGCCAGTAGTGCCCTCCAAACGGGACAGCACTATAATTCACCCCTCCACTTT	TRBD1	TRBJ1-6	TRBV19	.
CASSSTFNYGYTF	TGTGCCAGCAGCTCCACTTTTAACTATGGCTACACCTTC	.	TRBJ1-2	TRBV5-6	.
CASSKYGGPHPLEQYF	TGTGCCAGCAGCAAATACGGGGGTCCCCATCCCCTCGAGCAGTACTTC	.	TRBJ2-7	TRBV21-1	.
CASSLKGAGYEQYF	TGTGCCAGCAGCTTGAAAGGGGCGGGCTACGAGCAGTACTTC	.	TRBJ2-7	TRBV5-6	.
CASSQVGSYLYGYTF	TGTGCCAGCAGCCAAGTGGGCAGTTACCTCTATGGCTACACCTTC	.	TRBJ1-2	TRBV14	.
CASSPGGRGVGYTF	TGTGCCAGCAGCCCAGGTGGTAGGGGCGTAGGCTACACCTTC	.	TRBJ1-2	TRBV7-9	.
CASSVEGEDYGYTF	TGTGCCAGCAGCGTAGAAGGGGAGGACTATGGCTACACCTTC	.	TRBJ1-2	TRBV9	.
CASSVGLVSTDTQYF	TGTGCCAGCAGCGTAGGTTTGGTTAGCACAGATACGCAGTATTTT	.	TRBJ2-3	TRBV9	.
CASSPLRASGERKEFF	TGTGCCAGCAGTCCCCTAAGGGCTAGCGGGGAGAGGAAGGAGTTCTTC	TRBD2	TRBJ2-1	TRBV2	.
CASAIMGGQETQYF	TGTGCCAGCGCTATCATGGGGGGACAAGAGACCCAGTACTTC	.	TRBJ2-5	TRBV27	.
CASSLQGFSGNTIYF	TGTGCCAGCAGCTTACAGGGGTTCTCTGGAAACACCATATATTTT	.	TRBJ1-3	TRBV7-3	.
CASSLEDTEAFF	TGTGCCAGCAGTCTAGAGGACACTGAAGCTTTCTTT	.	TRBJ1-1	TRBV7-9	.
CASSKPSGSYGYTF	TGTGCCAGCAGTAAACCCAGTGGGTCCTATGGCTACACCTTC	.	TRBJ1-2	TRBV6-1	.
CASSLSDSSRGETQYF	TGTGCCAGCAGTTTATCAGACTCTAGCCGAGGCGAGACCCAGTACTTC	.	TRBJ2-5	TRBV27	.
CASSFGGTGGYGYTF	TGTGCCAGCAGTTTCGGCGGGACAGGGGGCTATGGCTACACCTTC	TRBD1	TRBJ1-2	TRBV28	once
CASSLSGVNTEAFF	TGTGCCAGCAGCTTAAGTGGGGTGAACACTGAAGCTTTCTTT	.	TRBJ1-1	TRBV7-8	.
CASSETGYNEQFF	TGTGCCAGCAGTGAGACAGGCTACAATGAGCAGTTCTTC	.	TRBJ2-1	TRBV2	.